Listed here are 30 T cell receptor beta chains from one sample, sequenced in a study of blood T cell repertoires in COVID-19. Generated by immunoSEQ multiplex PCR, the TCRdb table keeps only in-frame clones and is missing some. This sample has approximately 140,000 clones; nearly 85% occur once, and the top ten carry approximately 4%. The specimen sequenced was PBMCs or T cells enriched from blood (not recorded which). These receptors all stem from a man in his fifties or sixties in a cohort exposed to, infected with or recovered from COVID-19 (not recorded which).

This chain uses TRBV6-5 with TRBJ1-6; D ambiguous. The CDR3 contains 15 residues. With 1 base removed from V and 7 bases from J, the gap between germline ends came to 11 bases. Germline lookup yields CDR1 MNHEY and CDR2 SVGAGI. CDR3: CASSYLRDLNSPLHF. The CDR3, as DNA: TGTGCCAGCAGTTACTTGCGGGATTTAAATTCACCCCTCCACTTT.

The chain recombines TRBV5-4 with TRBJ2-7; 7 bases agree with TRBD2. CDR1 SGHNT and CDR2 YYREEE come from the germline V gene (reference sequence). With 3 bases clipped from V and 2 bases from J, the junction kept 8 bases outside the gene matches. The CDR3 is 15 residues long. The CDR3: CASSSDSGSAYEQYF. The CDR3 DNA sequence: TGTGCCAGCAGCTCCGATAGCGGGTCAGCCTACGAGCAGTACTTC.

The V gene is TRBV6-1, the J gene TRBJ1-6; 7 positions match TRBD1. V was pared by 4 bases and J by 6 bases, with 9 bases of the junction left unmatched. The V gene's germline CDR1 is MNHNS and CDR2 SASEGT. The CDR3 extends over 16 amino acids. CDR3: CASSVALGTVNSPLHF. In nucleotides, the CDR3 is TGTGCCAGCAGTGTAGCACTCGGGACAGTTAATTCACCCCTCCACTTT.

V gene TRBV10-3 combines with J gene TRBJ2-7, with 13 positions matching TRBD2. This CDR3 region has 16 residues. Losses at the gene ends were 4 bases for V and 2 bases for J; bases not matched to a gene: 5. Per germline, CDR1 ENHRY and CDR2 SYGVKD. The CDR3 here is CAISGGLAGVTYEQYF. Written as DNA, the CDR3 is TGTGCCATCAGTGGAGGACTAGCGGGAGTCACCTACGAGCAGTACTTC.

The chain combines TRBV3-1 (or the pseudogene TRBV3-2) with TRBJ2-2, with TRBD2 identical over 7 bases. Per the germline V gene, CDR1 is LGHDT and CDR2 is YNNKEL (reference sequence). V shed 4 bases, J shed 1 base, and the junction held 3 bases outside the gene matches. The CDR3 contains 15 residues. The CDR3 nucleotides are TGTGCCAGCAGCCGCGGACTAGTGAACACCGGGGAGCTGTTTTTT. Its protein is CASSRGLVNTGELFF.

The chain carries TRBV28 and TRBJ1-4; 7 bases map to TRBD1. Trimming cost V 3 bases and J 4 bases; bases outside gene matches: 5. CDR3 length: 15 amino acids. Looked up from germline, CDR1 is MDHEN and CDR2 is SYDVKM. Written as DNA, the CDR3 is TGTGCCAGCAGTTTTCAGGGACAGAATAATGAAAAACTGTTTTTT. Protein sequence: CASSFQGQNNEKLFF.

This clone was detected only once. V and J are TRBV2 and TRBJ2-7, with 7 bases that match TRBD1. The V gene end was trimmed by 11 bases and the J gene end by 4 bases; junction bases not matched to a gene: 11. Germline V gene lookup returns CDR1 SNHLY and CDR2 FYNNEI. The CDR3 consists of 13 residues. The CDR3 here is CAQKQDRLYEQYF. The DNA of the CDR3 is TGTGCCCAGAAGCAGGACAGGTTATACGAGCAGTACTTC.

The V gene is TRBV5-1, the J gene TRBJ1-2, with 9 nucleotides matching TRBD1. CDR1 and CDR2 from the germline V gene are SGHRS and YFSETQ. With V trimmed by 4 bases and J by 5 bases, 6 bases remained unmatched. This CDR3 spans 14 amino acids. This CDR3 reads CASSVRDRVYGYTF. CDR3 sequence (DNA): TGCGCCAGCAGCGTCCGGGACAGGGTTTATGGCTACACCTTC. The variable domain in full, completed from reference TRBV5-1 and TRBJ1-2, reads KAGVTQTPRYLIKTRGQQVTLSCSPISGHRSVSWYQQTPGQGLQFLFEYFSETQRNKGNFPGRFSGRQFSNSRSEMNVSTLELGDSALYLCASSVRDRVYGYTFGSGTRLTVV.

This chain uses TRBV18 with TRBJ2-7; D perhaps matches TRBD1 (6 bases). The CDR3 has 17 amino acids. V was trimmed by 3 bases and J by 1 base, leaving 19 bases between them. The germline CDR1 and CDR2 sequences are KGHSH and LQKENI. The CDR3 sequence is CASSPTPGQWISYEQYF. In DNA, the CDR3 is TGTGCCAGCTCACCCACTCCCGGACAGTGGATATCCTACGAGCAGTACTTC.

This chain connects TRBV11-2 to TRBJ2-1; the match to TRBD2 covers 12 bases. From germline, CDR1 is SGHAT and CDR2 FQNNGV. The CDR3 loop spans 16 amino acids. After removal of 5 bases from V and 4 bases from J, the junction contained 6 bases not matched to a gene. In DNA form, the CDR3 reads TGTGCCAGCAGCCCCGGGACTAGCGGGTTTTACAATGAGCAGTTCTTC. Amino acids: CASSPGTSGFYNEQFF.

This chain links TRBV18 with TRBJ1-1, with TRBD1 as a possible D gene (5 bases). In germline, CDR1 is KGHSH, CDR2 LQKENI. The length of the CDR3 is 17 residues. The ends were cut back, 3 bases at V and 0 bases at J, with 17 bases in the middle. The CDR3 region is CASSPGRAAPMNTEAFF. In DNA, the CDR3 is TGTGCCAGCTCACCTGGCAGGGCCGCCCCTATGAACACTGAAGCTTTCTTT. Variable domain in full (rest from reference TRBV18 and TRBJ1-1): NAGVMQNPRHLVRRRGQEARLRCSPMKGHSHVYWYRQLPEEGLKFMVYLQKENIIDESGMPKERFSAEFPKEGPSILRIQQVVRGDSAAYFCASSPGRAAPMNTEAFFGQGTRLTVV.

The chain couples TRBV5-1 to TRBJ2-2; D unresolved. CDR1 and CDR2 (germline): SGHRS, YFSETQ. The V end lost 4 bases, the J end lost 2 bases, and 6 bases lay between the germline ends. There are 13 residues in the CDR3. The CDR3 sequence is CASSAANTGELFF. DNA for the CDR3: TGCGCCAGCAGCGCGGCAAACACCGGGGAGCTGTTTTTT.

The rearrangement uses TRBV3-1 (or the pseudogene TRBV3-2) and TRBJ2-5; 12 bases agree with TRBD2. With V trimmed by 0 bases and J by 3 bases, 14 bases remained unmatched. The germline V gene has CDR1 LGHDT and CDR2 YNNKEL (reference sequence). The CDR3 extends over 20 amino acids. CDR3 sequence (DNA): TGTGCCAGCAGCCAAGAGCCCCAGCGACTAGCGGGAGACCTTAAAGAGACCCAGTACTTC. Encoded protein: CASSQEPQRLAGDLKETQYF.

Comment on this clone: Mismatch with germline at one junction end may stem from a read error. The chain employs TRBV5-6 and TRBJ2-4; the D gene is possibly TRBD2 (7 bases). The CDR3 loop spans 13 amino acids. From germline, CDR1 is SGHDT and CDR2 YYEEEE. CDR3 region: CASSFERGGSQDF. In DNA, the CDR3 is TGTGCCAGCAGCTTTGAGAGGGGGGGCTCTCAGGACTTC.

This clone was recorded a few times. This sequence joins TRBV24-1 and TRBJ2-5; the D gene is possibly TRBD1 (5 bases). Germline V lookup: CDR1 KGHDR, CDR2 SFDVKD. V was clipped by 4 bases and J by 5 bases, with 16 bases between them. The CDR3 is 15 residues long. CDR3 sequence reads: CATSDPTPGKETQYF. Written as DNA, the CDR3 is TGTGCCACCAGTGACCCTACGCCAGGGAAGGAGACCCAGTACTTC.

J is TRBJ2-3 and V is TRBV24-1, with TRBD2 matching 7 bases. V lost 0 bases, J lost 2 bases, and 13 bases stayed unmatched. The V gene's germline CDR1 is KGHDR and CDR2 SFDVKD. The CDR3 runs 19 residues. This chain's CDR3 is CATSDLSTPVAGATDTQYF. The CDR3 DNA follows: TGTGCCACCAGTGATTTGTCCACGCCGGTAGCGGGCGCCACAGATACGCAGTATTTT.

CDR3 sequence reads: CASSQDPASGGRNEQFF. The CDR3 DNA sequence: TGCGCCAGCAGCCAGGACCCCGCTAGCGGGGGACGAAATGAGCAGTTCTTC. This sequence joins TRBV4-3 and TRBJ2-1; 10 nucleotides line up with TRBD2. CDR1 is LGHNA, CDR2 YSLEER, per germline. CDR3 length equals 17 residues. V shed 3 bases, J shed 7 bases, and the junction held 12 bases outside the gene matches.

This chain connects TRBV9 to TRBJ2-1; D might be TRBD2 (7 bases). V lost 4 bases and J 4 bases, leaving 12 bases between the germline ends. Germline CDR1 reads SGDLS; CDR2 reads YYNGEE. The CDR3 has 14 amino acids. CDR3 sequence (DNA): TGTGCCAGCAGCCGGGGGGCTTTATACAATGAGCAGTTCTTC. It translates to CASSRGALYNEQFF.

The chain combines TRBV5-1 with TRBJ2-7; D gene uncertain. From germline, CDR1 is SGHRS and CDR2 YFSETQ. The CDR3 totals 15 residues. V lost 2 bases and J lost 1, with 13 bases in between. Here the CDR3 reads CASSFFTSPSYEQYF. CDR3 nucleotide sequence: TGCGCCAGCAGCTTCTTCACATCGCCTTCCTACGAGCAGTACTTC.

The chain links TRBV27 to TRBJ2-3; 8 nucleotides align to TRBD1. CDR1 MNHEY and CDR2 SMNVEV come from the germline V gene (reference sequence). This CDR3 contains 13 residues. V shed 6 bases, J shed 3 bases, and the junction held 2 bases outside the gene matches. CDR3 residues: CASSGQGTDTQYF. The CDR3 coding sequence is TGTGCCAGCAGCGGACAGGGAACAGATACGCAGTATTTT.

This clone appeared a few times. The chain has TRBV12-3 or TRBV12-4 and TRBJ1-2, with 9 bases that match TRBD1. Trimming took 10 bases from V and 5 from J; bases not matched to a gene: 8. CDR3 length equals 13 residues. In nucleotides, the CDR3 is TGTGCCATAGTGGGACAGGGTAGTTATGGCTACACCTTC. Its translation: CAIVGQGSYGYTF.

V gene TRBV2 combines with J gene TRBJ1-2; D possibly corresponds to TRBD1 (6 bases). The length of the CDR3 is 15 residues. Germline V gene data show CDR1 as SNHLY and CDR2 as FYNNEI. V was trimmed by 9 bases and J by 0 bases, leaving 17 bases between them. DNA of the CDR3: TGTGCCAGGCGAACAGGGAGATTGTCTAACTATGGCTACACCTTC. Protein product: CARRTGRLSNYGYTF.

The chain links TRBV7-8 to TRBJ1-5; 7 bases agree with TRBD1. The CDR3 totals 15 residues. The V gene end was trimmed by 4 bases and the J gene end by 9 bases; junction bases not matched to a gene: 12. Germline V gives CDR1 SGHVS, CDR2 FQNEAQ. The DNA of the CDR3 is TGTGCCAGCAGCTCAGGGGGGCAGGCTAGTTGGCCCCAGCATTTT. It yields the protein CASSSGGQASWPQHF.

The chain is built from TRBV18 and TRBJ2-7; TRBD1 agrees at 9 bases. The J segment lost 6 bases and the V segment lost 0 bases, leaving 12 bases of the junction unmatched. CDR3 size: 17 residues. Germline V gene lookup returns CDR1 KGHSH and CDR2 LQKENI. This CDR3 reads CASSPPGAGQGSGEQYF. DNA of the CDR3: TGTGCCAGCTCACCACCGGGGGCGGGACAGGGATCCGGCGAGCAGTACTTC.

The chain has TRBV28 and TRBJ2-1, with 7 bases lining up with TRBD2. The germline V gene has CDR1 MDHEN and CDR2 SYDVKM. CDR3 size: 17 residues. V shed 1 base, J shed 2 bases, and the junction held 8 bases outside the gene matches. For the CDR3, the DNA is TGTGCCAGCAGTTTATTGGACCTAGCGGAGGCCTACAATGAGCAGTTCTTC. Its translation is CASSLLDLAEAYNEQFF.

CDR3 amino acids: CASSLVGAGGSEQYF. Here the CDR3 DNA reads TGTGCCAGCAGCTTAGTAGGAGCGGGAGGTTCCGAGCAGTACTTC. The chain joins TRBV7-6 to TRBJ2-7; 9 nucleotides line up with TRBD2. J was trimmed by 6 bases and V by 1 base; bases with no gene match: 7. The CDR3 has 15 residues. The germline gives CDR1 SGHVS, CDR2 FNYEAQ. Full variable domain (outside the CDR3, taken from reference TRBV7-6 and TRBJ2-7): GAGVSQSPRYKVTKRGQDVALRCDPISGHVSLYWYRQALGQGPEFLTYFNYEAQQDKSGLPNDRFSAERPEGSISTLTIQRTEQRDSAMYRCASSLVGAGGSEQYFGPGTRLTVT.

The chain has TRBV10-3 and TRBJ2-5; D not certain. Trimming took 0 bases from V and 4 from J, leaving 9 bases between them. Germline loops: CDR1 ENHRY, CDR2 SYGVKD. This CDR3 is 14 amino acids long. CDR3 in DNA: TGTGCCATCAGTGAGTCGGGCTCTCGAGAGACCCAGTACTTC. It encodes CAISESGSRETQYF.

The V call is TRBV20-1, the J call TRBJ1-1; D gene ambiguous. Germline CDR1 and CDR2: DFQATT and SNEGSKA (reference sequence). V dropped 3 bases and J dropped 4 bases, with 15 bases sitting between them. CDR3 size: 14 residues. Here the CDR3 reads CSASWEWAGTEAFF. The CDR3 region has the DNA TGCAGTGCTAGTTGGGAATGGGCGGGCACTGAAGCTTTCTTT.

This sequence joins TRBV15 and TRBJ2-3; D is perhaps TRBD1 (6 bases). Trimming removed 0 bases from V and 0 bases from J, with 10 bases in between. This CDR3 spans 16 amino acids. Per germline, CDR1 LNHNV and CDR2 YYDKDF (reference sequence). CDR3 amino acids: CATSRDGQGSTDTQYF. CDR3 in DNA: TGTGCCACCAGCAGAGATGGCCAGGGGAGCACAGATACGCAGTATTTT.

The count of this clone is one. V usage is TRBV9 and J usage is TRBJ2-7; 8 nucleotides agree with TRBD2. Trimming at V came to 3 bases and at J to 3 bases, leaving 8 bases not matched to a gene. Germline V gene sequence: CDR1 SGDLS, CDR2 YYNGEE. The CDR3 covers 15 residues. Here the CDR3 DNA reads TGTGCCAGCAGCGCCGGAGCGGGGGTGTACTACGAGCAGTACTTC. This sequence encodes CASSAGAGVYYEQYF.